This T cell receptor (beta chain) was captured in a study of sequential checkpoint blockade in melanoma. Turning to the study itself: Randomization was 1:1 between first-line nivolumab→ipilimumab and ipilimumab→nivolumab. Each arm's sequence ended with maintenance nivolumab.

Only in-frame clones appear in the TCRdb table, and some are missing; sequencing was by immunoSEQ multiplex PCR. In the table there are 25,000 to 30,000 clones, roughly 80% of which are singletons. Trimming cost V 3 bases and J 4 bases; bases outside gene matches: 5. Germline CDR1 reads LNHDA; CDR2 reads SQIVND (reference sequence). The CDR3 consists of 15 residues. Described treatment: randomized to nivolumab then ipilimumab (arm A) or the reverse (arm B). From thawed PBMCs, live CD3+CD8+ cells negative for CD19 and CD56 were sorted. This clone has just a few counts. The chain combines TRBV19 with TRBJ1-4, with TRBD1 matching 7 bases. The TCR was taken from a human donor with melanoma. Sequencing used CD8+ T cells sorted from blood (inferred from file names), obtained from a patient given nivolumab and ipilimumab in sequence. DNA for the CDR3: TGTGCCAGTAGTATTCCGACAGGGCTTAATGAAAAACTGTTTTTT. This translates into CASSIPTGLNEKLFF. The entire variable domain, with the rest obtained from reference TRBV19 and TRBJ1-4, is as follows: DGGITQSPKYLFRKEGQNVTLSCEQNLNHDAMYWYRQDPGQGLRLIYYSQIVNDFQKGDIAEGYSVSREKKESFPLTVTSAQKNPTAFYLCASSIPTGLNEKLFFGSGTQLSVL.